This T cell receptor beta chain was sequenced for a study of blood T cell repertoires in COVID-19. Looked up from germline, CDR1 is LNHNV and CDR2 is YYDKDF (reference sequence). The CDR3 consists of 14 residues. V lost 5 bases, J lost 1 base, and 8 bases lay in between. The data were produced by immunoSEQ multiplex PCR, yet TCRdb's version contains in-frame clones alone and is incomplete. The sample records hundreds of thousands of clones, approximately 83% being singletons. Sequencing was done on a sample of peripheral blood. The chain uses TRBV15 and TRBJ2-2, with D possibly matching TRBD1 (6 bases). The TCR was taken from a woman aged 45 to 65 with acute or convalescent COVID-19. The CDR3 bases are TGTGCCACCAGCGGCAGGGGGAACACCGGGGAGCTGTTTTTT. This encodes CATSGRGNTGELFF.